This is a list of T cell receptor beta chains from one sample in a study of OX40 agonist ivuxolimab in advanced cancers. The table came from immunoSEQ multiplex PCR; TCRdb's copy has only in-frame clones and leaves some out. The sample has approximately 90,000 clones, approximately 92% seen once. The input for sequencing was CD4+ or CD8+ T cells sorted from blood, taken in a trial of the OX40 agonist ivuxolimab. The receptor source for this set is an adult with an advanced solid tumor such as melanoma, head and neck, liver or kidney cancer. The CDR3 runs from the conserved cysteine through the conserved F or W. A D gene is named only where the DNA matches it firmly. Only some rows state a clone size, as once, few, many or a class for expanded clones.

>TRBJ1-2|TRBV5-1|.|TRBD1
CASSGRTGNHVNYGYTF
TGCGCCAGCAGCGGGCGGACAGGGAACCACGTCAACTATGGCTACACCTTC
>TRBJ2-2|TRBV6-1|once|TRBD1
CASSETRQGPNTGELFF
TGTGCCAGCAGTGAGACCCGACAGGGGCCTAACACCGGGGAGCTGTTTTTT
>TRBJ2-5|TRBV30|.|.
CAWSVTYQETQYF
TGTGCCTGGAGCGTGACATACCAAGAGACCCAGTACTTC
>TRBJ1-5|TRBV30|.|TRBD1
CAWGSGQGAKGNQPQHF
TGTGCCTGGGGATCGGGACAGGGGGCGAAGGGCAATCAGCCCCAGCATTTT
>TRBJ1-3|TRBV28|.|.
CASSSIRHMGIRNTIYF
TGTGCCAGCAGCTCCATCCGACACATGGGTATACGAAACACCATATATTTT
>TRBJ1-4|TRBV28|.|.
CASSLSPGEKLFF
TGTGCCAGCAGTTTATCTCCGGGGGAAAAACTGTTTTTT
>TRBJ1-1|TRBV7-9|.|TRBD1
CASSRQGKMNTEAFF
TGTGCCAGCAGTCGACAGGGAAAAATGAACACTGAAGCTTTCTTT
>TRBJ2-3|TRBV2|.|.
CASSVGGIGGDTQYF
TGTGCCAGCAGTGTTGGCGGGATCGGGGGAGATACGCAGTATTTT
>TRBJ2-1|TRBV10-2|.|.
CASGRGDEQFF
TGCGCCAGCGGCCGAGGCGATGAGCAGTTCTTC
>TRBJ2-7|TRBV4-3|.|.
CAVSNRIGDEQYF
TGCGCCGTATCAAACAGGATTGGCGACGAGCAGTACTTC
>TRBJ1-1|TRBV23-1|.|.
CASSQSQEETEAFF
TGCGCCAGCAGTCAATCACAGGAGGAAACTGAAGCTTTCTTT
>TRBJ2-1|TRBV5-6|.|TRBD2
CASSPIETSGRGEQFF
TGTGCCAGCAGCCCGATAGAGACTAGCGGGAGAGGTGAGCAGTTCTTC
>TRBJ1-1|TRBV9|.|TRBD1
CASSVASGQGETFF
TGTGCCAGCAGCGTAGCGTCAGGACAGGGGGAAACTTTCTTT
>TRBJ1-1|TRBV27|.|TRBD1
CASSNYGQGMDTEAFF
TGTGCCAGCAGTAATTACGGACAGGGTATGGACACTGAAGCTTTCTTT
>TRBJ2-3|TRBV6-5|.|.
CASRGRDTQYF
TGTGCCAGCCGGGGTAGGGATACGCAGTATTTT
>TRBJ1-1|TRBV7-9|.|.
CASSSPVLSNTEAFF
TGTGCCAGCAGCTCCCCCGTCTTATCGAACACTGAAGCTTTCTTT
>TRBJ1-2|TRBV10-3|.|.
CAISEGRYGYTF
TGTGCCATCAGTGAGGGGCGATATGGCTACACCTTC
>TRBJ1-1|TRBV29-1|.|TRBD1
CSVEYNRGYTEAFF
TGCAGCGTTGAGTATAACAGGGGTTACACTGAAGCTTTCTTT
>TRBJ1-1|TRBV7-9|.|.
CASSLQTGNTEAFF
TGTGCCAGCAGCTTGCAGACAGGAAACACTGAAGCTTTCTTT
>TRBJ1-3|TRBV5-1|once|TRBD1
CASSSGGQGIENTIYF
TGCGCCAGCAGCTCCGGGGGACAGGGGATAGAAAACACCATATATTTT
>TRBJ1-1|TRBV30|.|.
CAWRFPVNTEAFF
TGTGCCTGGAGATTTCCGGTGAACACTGAAGCTTTCTTT
>TRBJ2-3|TRBV10-3|.|.
CAISENREPDTQYF
TGTGCCATCAGTGAAAACAGGGAACCAGATACGCAGTATTTT
>TRBJ1-1|TRBV19|.|.
CASSIGSQNTEAFF
TGTGCCAGTAGTATAGGGTCCCAGAACACTGAAGCTTTCTTT
>TRBJ2-5|TRBV10-1|.|.
CASSAPGWKTQYF
TGCGCCAGCAGTGCCCCTGGGTGGAAGACCCAGTACTTC
>TRBJ2-2|TRBV6-6|.|TRBD1
CASRLGQGAGGELFF
TGTGCCAGCAGACTCGGACAGGGGGCTGGCGGGGAGCTGTTTTTT
>TRBJ1-2|TRBV25-1|.|.
CASSERAGVGGYTF
TGTGCCAGCAGTGAACGAGCAGGGGTGGGCGGCTACACCTTC
>TRBJ1-3|TRBV6-5|.|.
CASRSLWPGNTIYF
TGTGCCAGCAGATCACTTTGGCCAGGAAACACCATATATTTT
>TRBJ2-1|TRBV11-2|.|.
CASSLGGHSYNEQFF
TGTGCCAGCAGCCTAGGGGGACACTCCTACAATGAGCAGTTCTTC
>TRBJ2-7|TRBV7-2|.|TRBD1
CASSAGTGVTYEQYF
TGTGCCAGCAGTGCCGGGACAGGGGTAACCTACGAGCAGTACTTC
>TRBJ2-7|TRBV5-4|.|.
CASTKGGDGGNYEQYF
TGTGCCAGCACCAAAGGGGGGGACGGAGGTAACTACGAGCAGTACTTC
>TRBJ1-2|TRBV9|.|TRBD1
CASSVAGEGAPTF
TGTGCCAGCAGCGTAGCGGGGGAGGGGGCCCCCACCTTC
>TRBJ2-1|TRBV9|.|.
CASSVGPGSEQFF
TGTGCCAGCAGCGTAGGGCCGGGTAGTGAGCAGTTCTTC
>TRBJ2-5|TRBV7-2|once|.
CASSPLETQYF
TGTGCCAGCAGCCCTTTAGAGACCCAGTACTTC
>TRBJ1-2|TRBV7-2|.|.
CASSLEGDISRGYGYTF
TGTGCCAGCAGCTTAGAGGGGGACATCTCCAGGGGCTATGGCTACACCTTC
>TRBJ1-2|TRBV2|.|TRBD1
CASRDRLGQKNYGYTF
TGTGCCAGCAGGGATCGTTTGGGACAGAAGAACTATGGCTACACCTTC
>TRBJ2-3|TRBV15|.|.
CATSDGGYTDTQYF
TGTGCCACCAGCGACGGGGGTTACACAGATACGCAGTATTTT
>TRBJ1-1|TRBV7-2|.|.
CASSSIQQRANTEAFF
TGTGCCAGCAGCTCGATACAACAGAGGGCAAACACTGAAGCTTTCTTT
>TRBJ1-1|TRBV28|once|TRBD1
CASSLPGQGNTEAFF
TGTGCCAGCAGTTTACCCGGACAGGGTAACACTGAAGCTTTCTTT
>TRBJ1-4|TRBV28|few|.
CASSLSAKGGVRLFF
TGTGCCAGCAGTTTATCTGCAAAAGGGGGGGTACGGCTGTTTTTT
>TRBJ1-3|TRBV11-2|.|.
CASSRIRGTSRGNTIYF
TGTGCCAGCAGTCGTATTAGGGGGACTTCAAGGGGAAACACCATATATTTT
>TRBJ1-1|TRBV29-1|.|.
CSVDSGGTEAFF
TGCAGCGTTGATTCGGGAGGCACTGAAGCTTTCTTT
>TRBJ1-5|TRBV2|few|.
CASARVNQPQHF
TGTGCCAGCGCCCGGGTTAATCAGCCCCAGCATTTT